The 32 T cell receptor beta chains given below trace back to one sample, sequenced in a study of T cells expressing NK-cell markers. TCRdb derives one entry per CDR3 protein from the 5' RACE reads, leaving out DNA. The sample table includes about 150,000 distinct CDR3 sequences. The specimen was blood T cells: a sorted CD56 or NKG2C T cell subset, CD4+ or CD8+ T cells, or bulk PBMC T cells (not recorded which). These receptors all stem from a woman aged 45 to 65 in good health.

The V gene is TRBV20-1, the J gene TRBJ2-7. From germline, CDR1 is DFQATT and CDR2 SNEGSKA (reference sequence). CDR3 length: 13 residues. This CDR3 reads CSAKGLEPYEQYF.

The CDR3 region is CASATGMGTEAFF. The genes are TRBV19 and TRBJ1-1; TCRdb returns TRBD1, unconfirmable since there is no DNA. The CDR3 runs to 13 residues. Germline V gene data show CDR1 as LNHDA and CDR2 as SQIVND (reference sequence).

The CDR3 spells CASSLGRDGRRPYEQYF. This chain links TRBV7-6 with TRBJ2-7; TCRdb reports TRBD1, a call that lacks DNA to check it against. The V gene's germline CDR1 is SGHVS and CDR2 FNYEAQ. There are 17 residues in the CDR3.

The V call is TRBV4-1, the J call TRBJ2-1. CDR1 and CDR2 from the germline V gene are MGHRA and YSYEKL. This CDR3 contains 14 residues. CDR3 sequence reads: CASSQALGSREQFF.

This chain connects TRBV20-1 to TRBJ2-3. Germline CDR1 reads DFQATT; CDR2 reads SNEGSKA (reference sequence). The CDR3 length is 17 residues. The CDR3: CSARFFVTKDPADTQYF.

The chain employs TRBV7-2 and TRBJ2-2. The CDR3 runs 14 residues. Germline V gene lookup returns CDR1 SGHTA and CDR2 FQGNSA. The CDR3 spells CASSIATNTGELFF.

The gene calls are TRBV6-5 and TRBJ2-5; TCRdb returns TRBD1, unconfirmable since there is no DNA. Germline CDR1 reads MNHEY; CDR2 reads SVGAGI. This CDR3 comprises 15 residues. CDR3 sequence: CASSYYGQGAETQYF.

The rearrangement links TRBV6-5 to TRBJ1-1. Germline V gene lookup returns CDR1 MNHEY and CDR2 SVGAGI. This CDR3 region has 16 residues. Here the CDR3 reads CASIQQSGSMNTEAFF.

CDR3: CASSEWEGENTEAFF. This chain uses TRBV25-1 with TRBJ1-1. CDR1 and CDR2 from the germline V gene are MGHDK and SYGVNS. The CDR3 extends over 15 amino acids.

The chain has TRBV9 and TRBJ2-1; as DNA is missing, the TRBD2 call by TCRdb cannot be tested. The CDR3 runs 15 residues. Germline-derived CDR1 and CDR2 are SGDLS and YYNGEE. The CDR3 protein is CASSPSGGGWIEQFF.

This chain's CDR3 is CASRGLDTYEQYF. V is TRBV27 and J is TRBJ2-7; without DNA, the TCRdb call of TRBD2 cannot be checked. The CDR3 consists of 13 residues. CDR1 and CDR2 (germline): MNHEY, SMNVEV (reference sequence).

CDR3 sequence: CASRGTSGRSYEQFF. The chain carries TRBV2 and TRBJ2-1; TCRdb gives TRBD2 as the D gene, but with no DNA this cannot be confirmed. This CDR3 region has 15 residues. CDR1 and CDR2 (germline): SNHLY, FYNNEI.

This rearrangement joins TRBV5-1 to TRBJ2-3. Germline V CDR1 and CDR2: SGHRS, YFSETQ. CDR3 length equals 14 residues. The CDR3 spells CASSFRASTDTQYF.

The rearrangement links TRBV20-1 to TRBJ2-7. CDR1 is DFQATT and CDR2 is SNEGSKA in the germline V gene (reference sequence). The CDR3 is 13 amino acids. CDR3 region: CSASGVSTYEQYF.

The chain recombines TRBV10-3 with TRBJ2-5; TCRdb proposes TRBD1, but this gene call is untestable without DNA. The CDR3 is 13 amino acids. Germline CDR1 is ENHRY and CDR2 is SYGVKD. Here the CDR3 reads CAISGPDTETQYF.

The chain joins TRBV20-1 to TRBJ1-1; TCRdb reports TRBD1, a call that lacks DNA to check it against. Germline loops: CDR1 DFQATT, CDR2 SNEGSKA (reference sequence). The CDR3 sequence is 12 residues long. The CDR3 here is CSAITGGTEAFF.

The chain employs TRBV13 and TRBJ2-4; no DNA is available, so the TRBD2 call from TCRdb remains unchecked. Germline loops: CDR1 PRHDT, CDR2 FYEKMQ (reference sequence). The CDR3 runs to 14 residues. CDR3 amino acids: CASSQGGPHNIQYF.

V is TRBV20-1 and J is TRBJ2-7; TCRdb names TRBD1, which stays unverified in the absence of DNA. This CDR3 contains 13 residues. Per germline, CDR1 DFQATT and CDR2 SNEGSKA (reference sequence). CDR3 in amino acids: CSAKTGSWYEQYF.

V gene TRBV19 combines with J gene TRBJ2-5; the TCRdb D gene call, TRBD1, has no DNA to confirm it. This CDR3 has 16 residues. CDR1 and CDR2 from the germline V gene are LNHDA and SQIVND (reference sequence). The CDR3 spells CASSIDRAGGLETQYF. The whole variable domain, remainder taken from reference TRBV19 and TRBJ2-5, is DGGITQSPKYLFRKEGQNVTLSCEQNLNHDAMYWYRQDPGQGLRLIYYSQIVNDFQKGDIAEGYSVSREKKESFPLTVTSAQKNPTAFYLCASSIDRAGGLETQYFGPGTRLLVL.

The chain recombines TRBV27 with TRBJ2-1; the D call from TCRdb, TRBD2, cannot be confirmed without DNA. Germline assignment: CDR1 MNHEY and CDR2 SMNVEV (reference sequence). The CDR3 extends over 15 amino acids. CDR3 loop: CASSQLAGGPNEQFF.

The chain links TRBV6-5 to TRBJ1-3. Per the germline V gene, CDR1 is MNHEY and CDR2 is SVGAGI. The CDR3 is 14 amino acids. The CDR3 region is CASSTGGAGNTIYF.

The chain links TRBV12-3 or TRBV12-4 to TRBJ2-3. The CDR3 totals 15 residues. CDR3 in amino acids: CASSLRRLSTDTQYF.

The rearrangement uses TRBV4-1 and TRBJ1-4. This CDR3 has 14 amino acids. The germline V gene has CDR1 MGHRA and CDR2 YSYEKL. CDR3 region: CASSQDSGDQKLFF.

This chain links TRBV30 with TRBJ2-1; TCRdb's assignment of TRBD2 cannot be checked, as there is no DNA. In germline, CDR1 is GTSNPN, CDR2 SVGIG (reference sequence). The CDR3 is 14 amino acids. The CDR3 spells CARDGLAGVNEQFF.

The V call is TRBV6-4, the J call TRBJ1-5; the TCRdb call, TRBD1, lacks DNA for checking. Germline V gives CDR1 MRHNA, CDR2 SNTAGT. CDR3 size: 15 residues. CDR3 sequence reads: CASSEWGGAGQPQHF.

The chain couples TRBV7-8 to TRBJ1-1. Germline V gene lookup returns CDR1 SGHVS and CDR2 FQNEAQ. CDR3 size: 13 residues. CDR3 region: CASEKSGASEAFF. Based on the CDR3 plus reference TRBV7-8 and TRBJ1-1, the full variable domain is GAGVSQSPRYKVAKRGQDVALRCDPISGHVSLFWYQQALGQGPEFLTYFQNEAQLDKSGLPSDRFFAERPEGSVSTLKIQRTQQEDSAVYLCASEKSGASEAFFGQGTRLTVV.

The chain recombines TRBV29-1 with TRBJ2-1; the TCRdb D gene call, TRBD2, has no DNA to confirm it. The germline V gene has CDR1 SQVTM and CDR2 ANQGSEA. This CDR3 spans 16 amino acids. This CDR3 reads CSVEGGAGGPYNEQFF.

The chain has TRBV11-2 and TRBJ2-5; as DNA is missing, the TRBD1 call by TCRdb cannot be tested. Germline V gene data show CDR1 as SGHAT and CDR2 as FQNNGV. The CDR3 runs 17 residues. This CDR3 is CASSFGTGGGYVETQYF.

J is TRBJ1-4 and V is TRBV3-1. The CDR3 spans 14 residues. Germline CDR1 LGHDT, CDR2 YNNKEL (reference sequence). CDR3 residues: CASSQDRGNEKLFF.

V and J are TRBV7-8 and TRBJ1-5; checking the TCRdb D call of TRBD1 is not possible without DNA. Germline V gene data show CDR1 as SGHVS and CDR2 as FQNEAQ. The CDR3 is 16 amino acids. Here the CDR3 reads CASSLGGQAYNQPQHF.

J is TRBJ1-5 and V is TRBV27. In germline, CDR1 is MNHEY, CDR2 SMNVEV (reference sequence). This CDR3 region has 14 residues. This chain's CDR3 is CASSLSSRNQPQHF.

The gene calls are TRBV29-1 and TRBJ2-2. Germline V gene lookup returns CDR1 SQVTM and CDR2 ANQGSEA. The CDR3 extends over 11 amino acids. The CDR3 protein is CSVFSTGELFF.